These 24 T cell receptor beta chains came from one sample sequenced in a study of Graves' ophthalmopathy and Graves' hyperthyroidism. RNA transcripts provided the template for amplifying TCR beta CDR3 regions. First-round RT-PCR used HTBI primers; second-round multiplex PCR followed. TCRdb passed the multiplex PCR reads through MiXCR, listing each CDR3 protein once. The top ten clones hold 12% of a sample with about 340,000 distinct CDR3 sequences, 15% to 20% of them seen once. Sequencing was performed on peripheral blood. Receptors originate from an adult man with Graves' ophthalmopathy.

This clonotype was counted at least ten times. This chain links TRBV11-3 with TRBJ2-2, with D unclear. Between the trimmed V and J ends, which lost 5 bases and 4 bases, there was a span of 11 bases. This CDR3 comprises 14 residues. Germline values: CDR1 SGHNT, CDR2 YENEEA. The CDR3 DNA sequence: TGTGCCAGCAGCGAGCTGGCGGCCACCGGGGAGCTGTTTTTT. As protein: CASSELAATGELFF.

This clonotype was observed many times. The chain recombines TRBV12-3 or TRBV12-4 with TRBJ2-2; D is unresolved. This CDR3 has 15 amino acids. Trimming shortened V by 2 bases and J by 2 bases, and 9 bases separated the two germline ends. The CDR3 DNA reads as TGTGCCAGCAGTTTATACTCGGGCAACACCGGGGAGCTGTTTTTT. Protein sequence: CASSLYSGNTGELFF.

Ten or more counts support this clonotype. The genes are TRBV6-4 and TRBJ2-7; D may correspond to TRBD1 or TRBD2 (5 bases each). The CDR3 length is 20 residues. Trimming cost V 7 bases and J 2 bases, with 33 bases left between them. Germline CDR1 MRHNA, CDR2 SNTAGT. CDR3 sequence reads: CASMTPSEGLLGDGAYEQYF. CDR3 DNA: TGTGCCAGCATGACCCCCAGTGAGGGATTGTTAGGGGATGGCGCCTACGAGCAGTACTTC.

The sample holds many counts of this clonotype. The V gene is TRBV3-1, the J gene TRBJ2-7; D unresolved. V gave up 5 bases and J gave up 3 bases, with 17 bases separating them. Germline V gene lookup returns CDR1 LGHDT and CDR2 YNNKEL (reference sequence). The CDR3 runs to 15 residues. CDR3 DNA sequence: TGTGCCAGCAGCGCCGAAGCATCAAATTTCTACGAGCAGTACTTC. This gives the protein CASSAEASNFYEQYF.

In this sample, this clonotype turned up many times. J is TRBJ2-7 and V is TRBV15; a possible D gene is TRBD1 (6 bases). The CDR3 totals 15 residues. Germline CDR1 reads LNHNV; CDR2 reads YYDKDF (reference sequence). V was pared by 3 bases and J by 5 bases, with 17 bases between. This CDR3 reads CATSRLRGTGDEQYF. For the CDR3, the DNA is TGTGCCACCAGCAGGCTTAGGGGGACCGGGGACGAGCAGTACTTC. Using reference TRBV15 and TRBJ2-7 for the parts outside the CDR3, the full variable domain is DAMVIQNPRYQVTQFGKPVTLSCSQTLNHNVMYWYQQKSSQAPKLLFHYYDKDFNNEADTPDNFQSRRPNTSFCFLDIRSPGLGDTAMYLCATSRLRGTGDEQYFGPGTRLTVT.

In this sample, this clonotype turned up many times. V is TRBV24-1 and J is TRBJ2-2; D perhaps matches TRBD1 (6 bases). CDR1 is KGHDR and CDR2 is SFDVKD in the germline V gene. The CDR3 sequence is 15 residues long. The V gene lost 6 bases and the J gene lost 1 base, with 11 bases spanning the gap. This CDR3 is CATSSYRENTGELFF. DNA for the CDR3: TGTGCCACCAGTTCGTACAGGGAGAACACCGGGGAGCTGTTTTTT.

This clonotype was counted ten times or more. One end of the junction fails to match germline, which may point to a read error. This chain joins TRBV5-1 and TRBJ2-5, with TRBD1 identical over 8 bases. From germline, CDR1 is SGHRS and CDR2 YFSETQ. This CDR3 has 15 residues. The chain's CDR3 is CASSPWTGNQEAQYF. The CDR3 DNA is TGCGCCAGCAGCCCATGGACAGGGAATCAAGAGGCCCAGTACTTC.

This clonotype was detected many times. The DNA for the CDR3 is TGTGCCAGCAGTCGTACAGGGGTTGGGGCCAACGTCCTGACTTTC. Translation: CASSRTGVGANVLTF. This sequence joins TRBV12-3 or TRBV12-4 and TRBJ2-6, with 7 bases aligning to TRBD1. Losses at the gene ends were 5 bases for V and 3 bases for J; bases not matched to a gene: 4. CDR3 size: 15 residues.

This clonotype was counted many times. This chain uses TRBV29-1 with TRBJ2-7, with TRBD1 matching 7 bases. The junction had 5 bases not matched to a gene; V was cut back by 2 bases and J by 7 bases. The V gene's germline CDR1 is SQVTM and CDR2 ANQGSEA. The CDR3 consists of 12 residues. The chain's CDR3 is CSVETGQWEQYF. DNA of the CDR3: TGCAGCGTTGAAACGGGACAGTGGGAGCAGTACTTC.

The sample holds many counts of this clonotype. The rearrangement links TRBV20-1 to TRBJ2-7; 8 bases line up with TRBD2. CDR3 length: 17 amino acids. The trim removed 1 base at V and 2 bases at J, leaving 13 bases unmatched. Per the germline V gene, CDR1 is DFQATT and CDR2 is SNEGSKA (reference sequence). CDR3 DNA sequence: TGCAGTGCTAGAGCCCCCTTTGGGGATAGCGGGACCTACGAGCAGTACTTC. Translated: CSARAPFGDSGTYEQYF.

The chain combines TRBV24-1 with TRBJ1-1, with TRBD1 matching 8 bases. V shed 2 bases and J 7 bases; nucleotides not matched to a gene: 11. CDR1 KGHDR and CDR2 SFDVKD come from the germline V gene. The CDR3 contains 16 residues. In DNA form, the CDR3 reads TGTGCCACCAGTGATTCCCGGGGGACAGGTGTAGATGAAGCTTTCTTT. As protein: CATSDSRGTGVDEAFF.

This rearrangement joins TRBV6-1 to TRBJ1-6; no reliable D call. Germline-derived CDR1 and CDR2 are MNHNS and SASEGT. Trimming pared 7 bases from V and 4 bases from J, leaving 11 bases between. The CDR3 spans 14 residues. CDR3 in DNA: TGTGCCAGCATACGGCAGCCTTATAATTCACCCCTCCACTTT. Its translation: CASIRQPYNSPLHF.

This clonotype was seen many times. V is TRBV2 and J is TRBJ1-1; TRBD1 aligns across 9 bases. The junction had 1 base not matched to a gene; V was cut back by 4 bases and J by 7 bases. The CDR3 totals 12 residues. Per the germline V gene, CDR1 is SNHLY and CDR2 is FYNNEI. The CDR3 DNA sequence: TGTGCCAGCAGTGGACAGGGGGGTGAAGCTTTCTTT. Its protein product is CASSGQGGEAFF. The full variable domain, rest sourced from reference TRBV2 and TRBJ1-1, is EPEVTQTPSHQVTQMGQEVILRCVPISNHLYFYWYRQILGQKVEFLVSFYNNEISEKSEIFDDQFSVERPDGSNFTLKIRSTKLEDSAMYFCASSGQGGEAFFGQGTRLTVV.

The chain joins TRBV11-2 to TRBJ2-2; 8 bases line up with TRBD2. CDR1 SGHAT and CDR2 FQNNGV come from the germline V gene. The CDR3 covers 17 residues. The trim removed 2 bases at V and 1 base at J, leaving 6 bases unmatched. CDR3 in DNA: TGTGCCAGCAGCTTATATCCGGGAGGGATGAACACCGGGGAGCTGTTTTTT. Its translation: CASSLYPGGMNTGELFF.

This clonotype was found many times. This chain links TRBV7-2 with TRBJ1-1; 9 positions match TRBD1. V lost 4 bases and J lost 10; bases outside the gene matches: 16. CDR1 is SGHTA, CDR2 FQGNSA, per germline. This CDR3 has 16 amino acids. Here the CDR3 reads CASSSVTGTGRLAAFF. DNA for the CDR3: TGTGCCAGCAGCTCCGTCACCGGGACAGGGCGGTTGGCAGCTTTCTTT.

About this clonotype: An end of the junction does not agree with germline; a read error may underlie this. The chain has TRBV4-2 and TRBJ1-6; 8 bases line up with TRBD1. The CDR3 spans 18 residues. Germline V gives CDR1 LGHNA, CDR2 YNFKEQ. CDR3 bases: TGTGCCAGCAGCCAGTCGGGCCAGGGGGCCTTAATTCATTCATCCCTCCACTTT. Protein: CASSQSGQGALIHSSLHF.

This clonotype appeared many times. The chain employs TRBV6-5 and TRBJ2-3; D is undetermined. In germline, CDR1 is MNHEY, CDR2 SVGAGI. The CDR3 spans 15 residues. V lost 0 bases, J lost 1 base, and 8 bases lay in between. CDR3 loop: CASSYSGKRTDTQYF. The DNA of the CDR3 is TGTGCCAGCAGTTACTCGGGCAAGCGCACAGATACGCAGTATTTT.

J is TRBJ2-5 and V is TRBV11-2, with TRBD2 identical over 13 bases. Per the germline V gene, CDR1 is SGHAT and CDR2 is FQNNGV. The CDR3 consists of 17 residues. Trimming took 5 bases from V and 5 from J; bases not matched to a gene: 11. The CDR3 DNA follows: TGTGCCAGCAGCCGTTCACCGGGACTAGCGGGACGTGAGACCCAGTACTTC. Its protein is CASSRSPGLAGRETQYF.

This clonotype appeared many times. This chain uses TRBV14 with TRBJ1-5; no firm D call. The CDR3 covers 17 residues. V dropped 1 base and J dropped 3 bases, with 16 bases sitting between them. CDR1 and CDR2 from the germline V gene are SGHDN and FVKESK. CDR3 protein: CASSQVTRQTYNQPQHF. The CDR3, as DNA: TGTGCCAGCAGCCAAGTTACCAGGCAGACGTACAATCAGCCCCAGCATTTT.

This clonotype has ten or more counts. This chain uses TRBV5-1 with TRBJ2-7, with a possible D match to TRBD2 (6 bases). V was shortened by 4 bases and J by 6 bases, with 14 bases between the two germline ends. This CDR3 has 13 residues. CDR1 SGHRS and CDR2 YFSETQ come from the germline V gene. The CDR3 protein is CASSAVMGGEQYF. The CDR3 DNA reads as TGCGCCAGCAGCGCAGTCATGGGGGGCGAGCAGTACTTC.

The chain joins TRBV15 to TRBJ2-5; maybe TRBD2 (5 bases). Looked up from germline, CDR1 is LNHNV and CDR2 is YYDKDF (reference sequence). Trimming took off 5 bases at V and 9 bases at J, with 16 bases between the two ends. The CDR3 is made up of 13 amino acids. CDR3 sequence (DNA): TGTGCCACCAGCCTTTACGCGGGCGAGGCCCAGTACTTC. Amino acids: CATSLYAGEAQYF.

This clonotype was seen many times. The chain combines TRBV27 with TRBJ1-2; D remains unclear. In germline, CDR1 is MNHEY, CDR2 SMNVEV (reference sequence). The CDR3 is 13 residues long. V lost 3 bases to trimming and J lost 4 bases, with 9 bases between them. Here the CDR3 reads CASSFNKIYGYTF. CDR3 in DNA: TGTGCCAGCAGTTTTAACAAAATCTATGGCTACACCTTC.

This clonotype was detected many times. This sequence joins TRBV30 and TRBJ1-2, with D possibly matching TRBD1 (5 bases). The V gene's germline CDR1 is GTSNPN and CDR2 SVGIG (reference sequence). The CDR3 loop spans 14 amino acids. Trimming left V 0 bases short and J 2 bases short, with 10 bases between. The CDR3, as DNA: TGTGCCTGGAGTGTATATGGGGCGAACTATGGCTACACCTTC. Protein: CAWSVYGANYGYTF.

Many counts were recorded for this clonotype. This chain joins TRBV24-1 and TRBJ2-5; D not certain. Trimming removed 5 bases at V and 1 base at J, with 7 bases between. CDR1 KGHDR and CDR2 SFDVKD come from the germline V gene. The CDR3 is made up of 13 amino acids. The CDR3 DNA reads TGTGCCACCAGTGTTGGCAGCCAAGAGACCCAGTACTTC. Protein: CATSVGSQETQYF.